What follows are 14 T cell receptor beta chains derived from one specimen sequenced in a study of shared clonotypes between healthy human individuals. Assay: immunoSEQ multiplex PCR; the TCRdb copy retains only in-frame clones and omits some. Among about 2 million clones listed, 95% were seen once. The sample consisted of naive CD4+ T cells sorted from blood. Subset indicated: CD45RA+ positively selected. The receptors were gathered from a man younger than 30 in good health.

The V and J genes are TRBV5-1 and TRBJ2-3; no definite D call. The V end lost 4 bases, the J end lost 1 base, and 13 bases lay between the germline ends. CDR3 length: 15 residues. CDR1 is SGHRS, CDR2 YFSETQ, per germline. The CDR3 DNA is TGCGCCAGCAGCCCCCGCCGTTGGGGCACAGATACGCAGTATTTT. Amino acid sequence: CASSPRRWGTDTQYF.

This clone was recorded only once. This rearrangement joins TRBV5-1 to TRBJ1-5, with TRBD1 matching over 12 bases. The J segment lost 6 bases and the V segment lost 4 bases, leaving 11 bases of the junction unmatched. The CDR3 extends over 17 amino acids. The germline V gene has CDR1 SGHRS and CDR2 YFSETQ. CDR3 region: CASSPGTGGAESQPQHF. In DNA, the CDR3 is TGCGCCAGCAGCCCCGGGACAGGGGGCGCCGAAAGTCAGCCCCAGCATTTT.

The V call is TRBV11-2, the J call TRBJ1-2; tentatively, D is TRBD1 (5 bases). The germline gives CDR1 SGHAT, CDR2 FQNNGV. V dropped 5 bases and J dropped 3 bases, with 22 bases sitting between them. This CDR3 is 17 amino acids long. The CDR3 protein is CASSPRRKGRGDYGYTF. CDR3 DNA sequence: TGTGCCAGCAGCCCCCGGAGGAAGGGGCGGGGGGACTATGGCTACACCTTC.

The V gene is TRBV25-1, the J gene TRBJ1-1, with TRBD1 identical over 7 bases. Looked up from germline, CDR1 is MGHDK and CDR2 is SYGVNS. J lost 4 bases, V lost 4 bases, and 3 bases had no gene match. The CDR3 length is 13 residues. The CDR3 region is CASSGQGGTEAFF. The CDR3 DNA reads TGTGCCAGCAGTGGACAGGGTGGCACTGAAGCTTTCTTT.

This chain joins TRBV10-1 and TRBJ1-3, with 8 positions matching TRBD1. V lost 10 bases and J lost 0; bases outside the gene matches: 17. The CDR3 runs to 18 residues. CDR1 and CDR2 (germline): WNHNN, SYGVQD (reference sequence). The CDR3 loop is CATVIRTGTRSSGNTIYF. The DNA of the CDR3 is TGCGCCACCGTTATTAGGACAGGGACGAGGAGCTCTGGAAACACCATATATTTT.

The gene calls are TRBV5-1 and TRBJ2-3; D possibly corresponds to TRBD2 (5 bases). Trimming shortened V by 4 bases and J by 6 bases, and 18 bases separated the two germline ends. The germline V gene has CDR1 SGHRS and CDR2 YFSETQ. The CDR3 has 15 amino acids. CDR3 residues: CASSPLGRGIDTQYF. Here the CDR3 DNA reads TGCGCCAGCAGCCCTTTAGGACGGGGTATCGATACGCAGTATTTT.

This chain connects TRBV28 to TRBJ1-2; D call uncertain. CDR3 size: 16 residues. CDR1 and CDR2 (germline): MDHEN, SYDVKM. Trimming removed 3 bases at V and 8 bases at J, with 22 bases between. CDR3: CASSFDSGLTGSGYTF. The DNA of the CDR3 is TGTGCCAGCAGTTTTGACTCCGGCCTCACTGGTAGCGGCTACACCTTC.

The V call is TRBV30, the J call TRBJ2-2; no clear D. Looked up from germline, CDR1 is GTSNPN and CDR2 is SVGIG (reference sequence). Trimming removed 0 bases at V and 6 bases at J, with 8 bases between. The CDR3 is 13 residues long. This CDR3 reads CAWSVEAPGELFF. As DNA, the CDR3 is TGTGCCTGGAGTGTTGAGGCGCCCGGGGAGCTGTTTTTT.

V gene TRBV5-1 combines with J gene TRBJ1-3; tentative D call: TRBD1 (6 bases). Trimming left V 1 base short and J 4 bases short, with 12 bases between. The CDR3 sequence is 15 residues long. Germline assignment: CDR1 SGHRS and CDR2 YFSETQ. Here the CDR3 DNA reads TGCGCCAGCAGCTTGATGGCAGGGGCAGGAAACACCATATATTTT. Amino acids: CASSLMAGAGNTIYF.

This clone was seen just once. The V call is TRBV25-1, the J call TRBJ1-6; no clear D. V lost 3 bases, J lost 10 bases, and 10 bases lay in between. CDR3 length: 13 residues. From germline, CDR1 is MGHDK and CDR2 SYGVNS. CDR3 in amino acids: CASSDTGGSPLHF. The CDR3 DNA reads as TGTGCCAGCAGTGACACGGGAGGCTCACCCCTCCACTTT. Full variable domain (remainder filled in from reference TRBV25-1 and TRBJ1-6): EADIYQTPRYLVIGTGKKITLECSQTMGHDKMYWYQQDPGMELHLIHYSYGVNSTEKGDLSSESTVSRIRTEHFPLTLESARPSHTSQYLCASSDTGGSPLHFGNGTRLTVT.

The rearrangement links TRBV18 to TRBJ2-7, with no clear D. The CDR3 runs to 14 residues. Per germline, CDR1 KGHSH and CDR2 LQKENI. The germline V and J ends were trimmed by 5 bases and 4 bases, with 15 bases remaining between them. CDR3 coding DNA: TGTGCCAGCTCAGAGGCGACACAGATTTACGAGCAGTACTTC. Amino acids: CASSEATQIYEQYF.

The V gene is TRBV6-6, the J gene TRBJ2-1; D uncertain. The V end lost 3 bases, the J end lost 8 bases, and 11 bases lay between the germline ends. This CDR3 has 13 residues. Germline V lookup: CDR1 MNHNY, CDR2 SVGAGI (reference sequence). DNA for the CDR3: TGTGCCAGCAGTTATCGCCGCGTCCATGAGCAGTTCTTC. Protein sequence: CASSYRRVHEQFF.

V usage is TRBV10-3 and J usage is TRBJ2-1; 10 bases are shared with TRBD2. The germline CDR1 and CDR2 sequences are ENHRY and SYGVKD. CDR3 length equals 16 residues. Germline trimming cut 6 bases from V and 5 bases from J; bases unmatched to any gene: 10. For the CDR3, the DNA is TGTGCCATCAGAGAGCTGGCTAGCGGGAGTCACAATGAGCAGTTCTTC. This sequence encodes CAIRELASGSHNEQFF.

This clone showed up just once. The chain carries TRBV5-1 and TRBJ2-7; D gene ambiguous. The CDR3 extends over 15 amino acids. CDR1 SGHRS and CDR2 YFSETQ come from the germline V gene. Trimming took off 0 bases at V and 4 bases at J, with 14 bases between the two ends. The DNA of the CDR3 is TGCGCCAGCAGCTTGGTTCAGTGGGGTCGTTACGAGCAGTACTTC. This gives the protein CASSLVQWGRYEQYF.